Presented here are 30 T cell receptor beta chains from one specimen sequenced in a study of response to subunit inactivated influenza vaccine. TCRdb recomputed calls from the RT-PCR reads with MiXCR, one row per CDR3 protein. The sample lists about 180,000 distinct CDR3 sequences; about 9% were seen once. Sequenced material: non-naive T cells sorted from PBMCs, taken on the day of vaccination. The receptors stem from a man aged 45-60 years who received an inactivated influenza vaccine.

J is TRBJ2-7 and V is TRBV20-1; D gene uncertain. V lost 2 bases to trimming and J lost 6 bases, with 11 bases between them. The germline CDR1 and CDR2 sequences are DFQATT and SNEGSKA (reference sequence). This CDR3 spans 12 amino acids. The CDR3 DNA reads TGCAGTGCTAGACCTTGGGCGTCCGAGCAGTACTTC. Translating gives CSARPWASEQYF.

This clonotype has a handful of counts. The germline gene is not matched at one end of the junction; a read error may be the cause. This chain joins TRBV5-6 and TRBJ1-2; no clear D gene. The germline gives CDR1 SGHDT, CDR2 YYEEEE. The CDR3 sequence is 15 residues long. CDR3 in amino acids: CASSFFRRKRFFYHF. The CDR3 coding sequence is TGTGCCAGCAGCTTCTTTCGGAGGAAACGATTTTTTTACCACTTC.

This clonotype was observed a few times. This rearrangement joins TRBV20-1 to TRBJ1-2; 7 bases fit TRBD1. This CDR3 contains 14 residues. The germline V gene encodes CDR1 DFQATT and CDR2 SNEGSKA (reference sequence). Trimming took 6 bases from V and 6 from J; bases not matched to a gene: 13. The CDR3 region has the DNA TGCAGTGCCGCTGTGGGACAGCTGACGGATGGCTACACCTTC. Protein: CSAAVGQLTDGYTF.

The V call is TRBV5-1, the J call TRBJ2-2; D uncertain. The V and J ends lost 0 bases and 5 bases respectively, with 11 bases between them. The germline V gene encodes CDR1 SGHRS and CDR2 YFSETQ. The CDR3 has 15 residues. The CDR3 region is CASSLDGAGTGELFF. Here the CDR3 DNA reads TGCGCCAGCAGCTTGGATGGAGCAGGTACCGGGGAGCTGTTTTTT.

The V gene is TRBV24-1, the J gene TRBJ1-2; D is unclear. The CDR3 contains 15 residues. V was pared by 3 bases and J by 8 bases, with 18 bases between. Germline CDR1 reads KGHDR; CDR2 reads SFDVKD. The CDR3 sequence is CATSDTRTGFGGYTF. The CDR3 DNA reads TGTGCCACCAGTGATACCCGGACGGGCTTCGGGGGCTACACCTTC.

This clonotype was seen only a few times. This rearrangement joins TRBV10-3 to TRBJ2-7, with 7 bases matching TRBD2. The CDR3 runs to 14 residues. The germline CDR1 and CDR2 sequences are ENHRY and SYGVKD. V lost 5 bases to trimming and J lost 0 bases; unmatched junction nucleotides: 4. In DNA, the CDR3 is TGTGCCATCAGTAGCGGGACCGACTCCTACGAGCAGTACTTC. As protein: CAISSGTDSYEQYF.

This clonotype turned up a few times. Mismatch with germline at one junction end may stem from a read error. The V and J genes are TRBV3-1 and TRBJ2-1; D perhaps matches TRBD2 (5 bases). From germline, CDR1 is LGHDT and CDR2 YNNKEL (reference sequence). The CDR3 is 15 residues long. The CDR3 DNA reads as TGTGCCAGCAGCCAAGTACTAGTCTCCCACAATGAGCAGTTCTTC. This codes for CASSQVLVSHNEQFF.

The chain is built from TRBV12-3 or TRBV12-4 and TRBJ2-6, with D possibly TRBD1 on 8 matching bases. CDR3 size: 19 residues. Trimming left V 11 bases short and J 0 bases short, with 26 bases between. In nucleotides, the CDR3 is TGTGCCTTCAGTAGCGATCACAGGGGGGGAGGCTCTGGGGCCAACGTCCTGACTTTC. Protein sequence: CAFSSDHRGGGSGANVLTF.

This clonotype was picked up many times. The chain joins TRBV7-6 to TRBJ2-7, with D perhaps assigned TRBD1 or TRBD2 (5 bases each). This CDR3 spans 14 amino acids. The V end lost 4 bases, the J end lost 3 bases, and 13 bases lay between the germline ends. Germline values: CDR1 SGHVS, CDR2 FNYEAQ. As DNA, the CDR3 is TGTGCCAGCAGCTACCGGGACGTCTTCTACGAGCAGTACTTC. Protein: CASSYRDVFYEQYF.

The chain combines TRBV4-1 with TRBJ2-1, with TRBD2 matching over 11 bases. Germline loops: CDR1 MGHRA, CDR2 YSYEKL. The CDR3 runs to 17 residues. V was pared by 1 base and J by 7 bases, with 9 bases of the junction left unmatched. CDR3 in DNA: TGCGCCAGCAGCCAAGGGCTCCTAGCGGGGGGAGCGAATGAGCAGTTCTTC. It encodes CASSQGLLAGGANEQFF.

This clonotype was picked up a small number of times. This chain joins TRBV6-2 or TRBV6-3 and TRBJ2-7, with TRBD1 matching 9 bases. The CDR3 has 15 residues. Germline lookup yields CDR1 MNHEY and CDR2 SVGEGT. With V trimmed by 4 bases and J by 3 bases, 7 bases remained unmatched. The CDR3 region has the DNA TGTGCCAGCAGTTCCCCGGGACAGGGAGTCTACGAGCAGTACTTC. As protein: CASSSPGQGVYEQYF.

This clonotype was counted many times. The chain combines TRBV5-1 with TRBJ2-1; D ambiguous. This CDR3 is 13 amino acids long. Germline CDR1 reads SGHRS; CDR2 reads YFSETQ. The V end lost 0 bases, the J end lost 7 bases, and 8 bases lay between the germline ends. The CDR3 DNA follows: TGCGCCAGCAGCTTGGAAGCTCTGAATGAGCAGTTCTTC. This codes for CASSLEALNEQFF.

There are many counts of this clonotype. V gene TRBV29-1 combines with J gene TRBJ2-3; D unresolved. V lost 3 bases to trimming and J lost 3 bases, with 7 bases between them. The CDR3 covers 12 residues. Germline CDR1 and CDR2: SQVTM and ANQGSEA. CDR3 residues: CSVDSGTDTQYF. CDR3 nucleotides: TGCAGCGTTGACAGTGGTACAGATACGCAGTATTTT.

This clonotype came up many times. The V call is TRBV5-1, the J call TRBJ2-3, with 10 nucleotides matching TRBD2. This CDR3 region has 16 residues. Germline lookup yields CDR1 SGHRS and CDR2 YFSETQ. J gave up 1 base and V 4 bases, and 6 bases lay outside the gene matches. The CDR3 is CASSPGTSERTDTQYF. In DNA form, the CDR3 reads TGCGCCAGCAGCCCCGGGACTAGCGAACGCACAGATACGCAGTATTTT.

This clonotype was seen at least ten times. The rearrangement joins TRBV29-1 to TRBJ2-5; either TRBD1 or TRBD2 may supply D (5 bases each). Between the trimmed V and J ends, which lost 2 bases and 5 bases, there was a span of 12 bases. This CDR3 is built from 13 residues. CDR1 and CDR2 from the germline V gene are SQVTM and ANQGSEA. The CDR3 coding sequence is TGCAGCGTTGAACCACTATGGGGGGAGACCCAGTACTTC. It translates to CSVEPLWGETQYF.

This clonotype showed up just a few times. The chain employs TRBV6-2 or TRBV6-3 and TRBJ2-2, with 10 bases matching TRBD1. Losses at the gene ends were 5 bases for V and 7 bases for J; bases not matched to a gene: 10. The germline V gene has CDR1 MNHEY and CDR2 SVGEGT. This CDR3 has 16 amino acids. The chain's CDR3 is CASSPSGQGTGGELFF. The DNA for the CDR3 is TGTGCCAGCAGTCCCTCGGGACAGGGGACAGGCGGGGAGCTGTTTTTT.

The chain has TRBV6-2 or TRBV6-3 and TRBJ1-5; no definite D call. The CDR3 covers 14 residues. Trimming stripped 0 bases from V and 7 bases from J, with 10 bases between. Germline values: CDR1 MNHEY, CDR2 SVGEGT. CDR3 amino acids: CASSYSGGRQPQHF. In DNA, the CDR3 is TGTGCCAGCAGTTACTCGGGAGGGCGGCAGCCCCAGCATTTT.

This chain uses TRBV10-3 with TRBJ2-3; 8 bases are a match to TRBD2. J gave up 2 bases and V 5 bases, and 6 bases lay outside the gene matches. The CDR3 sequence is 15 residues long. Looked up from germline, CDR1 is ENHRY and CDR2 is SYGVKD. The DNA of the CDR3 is TGTGCCATCAGTTCGGGGGGGGCCCCCACAGATACGCAGTATTTT. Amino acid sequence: CAISSGGAPTDTQYF.

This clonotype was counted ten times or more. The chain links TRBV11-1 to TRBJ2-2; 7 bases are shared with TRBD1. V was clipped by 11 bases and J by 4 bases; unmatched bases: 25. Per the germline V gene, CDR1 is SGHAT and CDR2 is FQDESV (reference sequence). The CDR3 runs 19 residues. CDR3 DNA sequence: TGTGCCGTTGAAAGGTTCGACAGGGCCGATGATTGGGCCACCGGGGAGCTGTTTTTT. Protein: CAVERFDRADDWATGELFF.

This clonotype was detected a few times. This CDR3 reads CASSPGQVVNEQFF. CDR3 sequence (DNA): TGTGCCAGCAGCCCGGGACAGGTTGTGAATGAGCAGTTCTTC. The V and J genes are TRBV6-2 or TRBV6-3 and TRBJ2-1; 8 bases are shared with TRBD1. This CDR3 spans 14 amino acids. Per the germline V gene, CDR1 is MNHEY and CDR2 is SVGEGT. V lost 6 bases, J lost 7 bases, and 8 bases stayed unmatched.

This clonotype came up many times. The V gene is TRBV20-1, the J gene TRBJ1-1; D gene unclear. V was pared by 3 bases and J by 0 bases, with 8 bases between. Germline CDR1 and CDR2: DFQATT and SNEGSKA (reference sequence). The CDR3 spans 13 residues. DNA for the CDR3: TGCAGTGCTAGGACACCCTTGAACACTGAAGCTTTCTTT. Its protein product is CSARTPLNTEAFF.

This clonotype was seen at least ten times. In nucleotides, the CDR3 is TGTGCCAGCAGCCGACAGAATTCACCCCTCCACTTT. This translates into CASSRQNSPLHF. This chain links TRBV2 with TRBJ1-6; TRBD1 might be the D (5 bases). Germline assignment: CDR1 SNHLY and CDR2 FYNNEI. V lost 6 bases and J 7 bases, leaving 7 bases between the germline ends. This CDR3 region has 12 residues.

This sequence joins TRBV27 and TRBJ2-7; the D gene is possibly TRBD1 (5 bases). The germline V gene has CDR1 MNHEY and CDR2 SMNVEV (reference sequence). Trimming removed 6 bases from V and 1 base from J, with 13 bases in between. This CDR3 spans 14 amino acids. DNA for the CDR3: TGTGCCAGCAGACGTACCGCAGGGTCCTACGAGCAGTACTTC. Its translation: CASRRTAGSYEQYF.

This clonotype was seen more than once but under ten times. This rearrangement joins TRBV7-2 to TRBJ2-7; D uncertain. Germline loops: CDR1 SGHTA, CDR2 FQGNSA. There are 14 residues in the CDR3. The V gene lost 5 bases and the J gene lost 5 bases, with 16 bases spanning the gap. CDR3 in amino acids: CASSPQYGRNEQYF. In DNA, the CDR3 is TGTGCCAGCAGCCCTCAGTACGGTCGGAACGAGCAGTACTTC.

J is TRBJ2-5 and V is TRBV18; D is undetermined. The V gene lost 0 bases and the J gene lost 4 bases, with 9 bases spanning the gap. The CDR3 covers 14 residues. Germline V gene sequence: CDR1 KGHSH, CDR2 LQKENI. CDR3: CASSPPASAETQYF. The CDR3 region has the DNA TGTGCCAGCTCACCACCGGCGTCAGCAGAGACCCAGTACTTC.

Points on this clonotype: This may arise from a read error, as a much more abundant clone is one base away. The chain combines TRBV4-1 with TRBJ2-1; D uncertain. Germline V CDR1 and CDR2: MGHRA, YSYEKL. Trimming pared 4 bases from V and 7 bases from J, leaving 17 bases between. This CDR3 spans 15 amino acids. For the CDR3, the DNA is TGCGCCAGCAGCCGACCGGGTTCTTCGAGGAATGAGCAGTTCTTC. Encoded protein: CASSRPGSSRNEQFF.

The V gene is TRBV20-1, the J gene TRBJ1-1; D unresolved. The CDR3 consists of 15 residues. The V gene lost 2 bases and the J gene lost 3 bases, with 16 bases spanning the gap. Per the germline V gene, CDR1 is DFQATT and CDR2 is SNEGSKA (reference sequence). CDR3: CSARQLRLGYTEAFF. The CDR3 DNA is TGCAGTGCTAGACAGTTGCGGTTAGGGTACACTGAAGCTTTCTTT.

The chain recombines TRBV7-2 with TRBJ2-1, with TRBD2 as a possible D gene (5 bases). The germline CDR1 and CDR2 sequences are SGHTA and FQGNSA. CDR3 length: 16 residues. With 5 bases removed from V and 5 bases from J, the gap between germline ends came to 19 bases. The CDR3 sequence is CASSPTLAGSNNEQFF. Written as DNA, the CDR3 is TGTGCCAGCAGCCCAACTCTAGCAGGAAGTAACAATGAGCAGTTCTTC.

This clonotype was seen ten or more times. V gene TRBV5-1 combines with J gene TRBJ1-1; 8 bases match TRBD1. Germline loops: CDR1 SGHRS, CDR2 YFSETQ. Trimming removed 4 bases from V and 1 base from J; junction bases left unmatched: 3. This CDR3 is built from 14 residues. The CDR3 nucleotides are TGCGCCAGCAGCCTGGGACAGGCGAACACTGAAGCTTTCTTT. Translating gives CASSLGQANTEAFF.

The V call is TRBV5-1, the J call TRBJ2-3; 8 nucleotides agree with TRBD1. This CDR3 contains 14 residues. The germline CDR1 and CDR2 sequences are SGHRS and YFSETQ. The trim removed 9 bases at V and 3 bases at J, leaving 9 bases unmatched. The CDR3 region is CATKQGEGTDTQYF. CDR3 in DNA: TGCGCCACAAAACAGGGGGAAGGGACAGATACGCAGTATTTT.